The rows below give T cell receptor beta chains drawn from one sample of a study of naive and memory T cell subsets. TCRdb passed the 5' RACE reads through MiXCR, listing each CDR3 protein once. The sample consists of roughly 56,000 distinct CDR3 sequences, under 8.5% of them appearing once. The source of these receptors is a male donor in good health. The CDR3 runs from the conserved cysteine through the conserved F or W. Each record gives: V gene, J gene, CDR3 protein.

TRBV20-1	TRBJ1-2	CSAMRAVNYGYTF
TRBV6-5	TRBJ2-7	CASTSTMGLAVYEQYF
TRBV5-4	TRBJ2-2	CASSLYVTGDNPNTGELFF
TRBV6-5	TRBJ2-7	CASSYRGTDSYEQYF
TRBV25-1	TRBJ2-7	CASSEDSGRIYEQYF
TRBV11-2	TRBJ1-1	CASSFPTTAMNTEAFF
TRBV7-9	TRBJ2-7	CASSSAGYEQYF
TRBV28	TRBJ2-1	CASSTHPGQGIFDEQFF
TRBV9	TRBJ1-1	CASSEGQTEAFF
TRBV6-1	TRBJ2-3	CASSEALPRGTQYF
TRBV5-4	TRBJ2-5	CASSLNGGAETQYF
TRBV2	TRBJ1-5	CASSESNQPQHF
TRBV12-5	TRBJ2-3	CASGLVAGGKGTDTQYF
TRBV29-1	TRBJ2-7	CSVAGTGGSYEQYF
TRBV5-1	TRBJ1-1	CASSSGTGRGTEAFF
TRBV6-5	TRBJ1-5	CASRTGQGGNQPQHF
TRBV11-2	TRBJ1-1	CASSLGAQVDEAFF
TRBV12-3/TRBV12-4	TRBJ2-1	CASSALQWGGTYNEQFF
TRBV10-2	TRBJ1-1	CASSDGSGATTEAFF
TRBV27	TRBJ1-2	CASSHREDYGYTF
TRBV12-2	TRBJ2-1	CASSSYCGWRQGKETRTYNEQFF
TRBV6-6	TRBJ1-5	CASSYLNRGLGNQPQHF